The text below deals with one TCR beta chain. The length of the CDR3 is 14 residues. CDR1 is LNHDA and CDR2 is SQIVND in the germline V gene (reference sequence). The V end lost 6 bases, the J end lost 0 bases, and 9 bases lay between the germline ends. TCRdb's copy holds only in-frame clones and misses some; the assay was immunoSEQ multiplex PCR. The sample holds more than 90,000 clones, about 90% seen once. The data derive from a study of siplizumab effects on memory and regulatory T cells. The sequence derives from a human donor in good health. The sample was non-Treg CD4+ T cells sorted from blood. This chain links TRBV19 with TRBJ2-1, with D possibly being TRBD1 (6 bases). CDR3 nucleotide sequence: TGTGCCAGTAGCGGACAGAGCTCCTACAATGAGCAGTTCTTC. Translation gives CASSGQSSYNEQFF.